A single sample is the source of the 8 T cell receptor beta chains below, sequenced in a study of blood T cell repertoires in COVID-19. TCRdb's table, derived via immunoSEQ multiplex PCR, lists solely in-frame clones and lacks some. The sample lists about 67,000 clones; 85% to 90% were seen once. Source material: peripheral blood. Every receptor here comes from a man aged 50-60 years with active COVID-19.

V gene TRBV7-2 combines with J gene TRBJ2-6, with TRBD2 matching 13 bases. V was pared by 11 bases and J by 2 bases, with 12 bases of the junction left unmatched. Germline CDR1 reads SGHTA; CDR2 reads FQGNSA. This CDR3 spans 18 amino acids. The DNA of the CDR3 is TGTGCCTTTGAGAGGACTAGCGGGGGTGGACCTGGGGCCAACGTCCTGACTTTC. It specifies CAFERTSGGGPGANVLTF.

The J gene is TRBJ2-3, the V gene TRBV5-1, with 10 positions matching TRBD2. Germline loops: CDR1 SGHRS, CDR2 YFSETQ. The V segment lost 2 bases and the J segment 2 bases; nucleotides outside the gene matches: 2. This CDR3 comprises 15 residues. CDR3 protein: CASSFSGGNTDTQYF. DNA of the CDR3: TGCGCCAGCAGCTTTAGCGGGGGGAACACAGATACGCAGTATTTT.

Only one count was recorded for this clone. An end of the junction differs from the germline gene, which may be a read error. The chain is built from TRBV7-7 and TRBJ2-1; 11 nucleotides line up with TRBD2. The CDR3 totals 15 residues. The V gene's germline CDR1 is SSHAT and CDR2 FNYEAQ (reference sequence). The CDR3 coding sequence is TGTGCTAGCAGCCTCGGGACTAGCGGTTACAATGAGCAGTTCTTC. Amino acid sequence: CASSLGTSGYNEQFF.

CDR3 region: CASSIRRDGSYEQYF. CDR3 DNA sequence: TGTGCCAGTAGTATCCGGAGAGACGGCTCCTACGAGCAGTACTTC. The chain employs TRBV19 and TRBJ2-7; D is ambiguous. V was shortened by 3 bases and J by 0 bases, with 12 bases between the two germline ends. This CDR3 has 15 amino acids. Germline assignment: CDR1 LNHDA and CDR2 SQIVND (reference sequence).

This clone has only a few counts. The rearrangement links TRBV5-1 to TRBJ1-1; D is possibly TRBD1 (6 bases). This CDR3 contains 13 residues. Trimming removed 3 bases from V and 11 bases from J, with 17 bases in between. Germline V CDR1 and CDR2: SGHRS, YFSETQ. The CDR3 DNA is TGCGCCAGCAGCTCCCAAAACAGGGTCGGGGCTTTCTTT. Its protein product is CASSSQNRVGAFF.

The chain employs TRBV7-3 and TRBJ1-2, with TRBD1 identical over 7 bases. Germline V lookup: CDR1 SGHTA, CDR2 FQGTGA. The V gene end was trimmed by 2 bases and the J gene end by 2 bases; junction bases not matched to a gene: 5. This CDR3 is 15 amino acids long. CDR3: CASSLSQGPNYGYTF. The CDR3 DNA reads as TGTGCCAGCAGCTTATCACAGGGGCCCAACTATGGCTACACCTTC. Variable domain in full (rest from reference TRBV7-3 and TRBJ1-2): GAGVSQTPSNKVTEKGKYVELRCDPISGHTALYWYRQSLGQGPEFLIYFQGTGAADDSGLPNDRFFAVRPEGSVSTLKIQRTERGDSAVYLCASSLSQGPNYGYTFGSGTRLTVV.

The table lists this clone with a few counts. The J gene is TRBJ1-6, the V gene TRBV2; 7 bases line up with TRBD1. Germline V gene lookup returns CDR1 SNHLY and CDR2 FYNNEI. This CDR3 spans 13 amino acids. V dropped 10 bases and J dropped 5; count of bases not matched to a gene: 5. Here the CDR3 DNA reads TGTGCCACCCAGACAGGGAATAATTCACCCCTCCACTTT. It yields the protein CATQTGNNSPLHF.

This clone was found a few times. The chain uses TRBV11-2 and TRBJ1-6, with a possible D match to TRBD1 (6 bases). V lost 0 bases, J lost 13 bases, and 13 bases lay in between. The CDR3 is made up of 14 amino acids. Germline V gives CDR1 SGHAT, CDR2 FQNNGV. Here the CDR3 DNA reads TGTGCCAGCAGCTTAGATACAGGGTTAGGCCCCCTCCACTTT. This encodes CASSLDTGLGPLHF. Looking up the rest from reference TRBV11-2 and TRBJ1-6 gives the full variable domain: EAGVAQSPRYKIIEKRQSVAFWCNPISGHATLYWYQQILGQGPKLLIQFQNNGVVDDSQLPKDRFSAERLKGVDSTLKIQPAKLEDSAVYLCASSLDTGLGPLHFGNGTRLTVT.